This TCR beta chain was obtained from a study of blood T cell repertoires in COVID-19. The overall study: The United States, Italy and Spain provided the acute and convalescent COVID-19 samples.

Original processing notes: Estimated nucleated cell counts came from reference gene primer amplification. Sequencing used immunoSEQ multiplex PCR; TCRdb keeps in-frame clones, though not all of them. The DNA gave D and trimming, while V, J and clone size come from that table. The sample yields some 140,000 clones, 79% seen once. Germline V gene lookup returns CDR1 LNHNV and CDR2 YYDKDF (reference sequence). There are 17 residues in the CDR3. The ends lost 1 base at V and 9 bases at J; junction bases unmatched: 14. The specimen sequenced was peripheral blood. This clonotype was obtained from a man aged 55 to 70 with acute or convalescent COVID-19. The chain carries TRBV15 and TRBJ2-1, with 8 positions matching TRBD2. The CDR3 DNA sequence: TGTGCCACCAGCAGAGTGGTGTGGACTAGCCCCTCGGTTGAGCAGTTCTTC. Its protein product is CATSRVVWTSPSVEQFF.